This entry describes one T cell receptor beta chain. These data come from a study of blood T cell repertoires in COVID-19. About the study: Whether acute or convalescent, the COVID-19 samples came from the United States, Italy and Spain. From T cells, B-cell-depleted T cells, or PBMCs came the material, which was cDNA or gDNA.

Germline V gene data show CDR1 as ENHRY and CDR2 as SYGVKD. This CDR3 contains 13 residues. Trimming cost V 8 bases and J 4 bases, with 9 bases left between them. Study processing details: Scientists estimated how many nucleated cells there were by amplifying reference gene primers. TCRdb's table, derived via immunoSEQ multiplex PCR, lists solely in-frame clones and lacks some. V, J and clone size were drawn from that table, and D and trimming were deduced from the DNA. This table holds about 200,000 clones, 65% to 85% found once. V gene TRBV10-3 combines with J gene TRBJ1-6; TRBD1 might be the D (6 bases). Source material: peripheral blood. The source of this sequence is a woman aged 80 or older with acute or convalescent COVID-19. CDR3 region: CAIQDRYNSPLHF. CDR3 DNA: TGTGCCATCCAGGACAGATATAATTCACCCCTCCACTTT.